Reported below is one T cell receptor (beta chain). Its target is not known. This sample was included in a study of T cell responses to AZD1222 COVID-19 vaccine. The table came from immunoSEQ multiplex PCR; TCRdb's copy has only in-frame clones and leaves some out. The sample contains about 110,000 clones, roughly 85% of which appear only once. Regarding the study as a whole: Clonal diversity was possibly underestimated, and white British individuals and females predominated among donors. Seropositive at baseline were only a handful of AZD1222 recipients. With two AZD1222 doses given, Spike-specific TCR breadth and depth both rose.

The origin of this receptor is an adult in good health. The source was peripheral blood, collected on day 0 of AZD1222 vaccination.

For the CDR3, the DNA is TGTGCCAGCAGCTTCCAGCCCGGGGGCCATGGCTACACCTTC. Amino acids: CASSFQPGGHGYTF. The genes are TRBV7-3 and TRBJ1-2; D is perhaps TRBD1 (6 bases). CDR3 size: 14 residues. V lost 3 bases to trimming and J lost 6 bases, with 14 bases between them. Germline CDR1 SGHTA, CDR2 FQGTGA.